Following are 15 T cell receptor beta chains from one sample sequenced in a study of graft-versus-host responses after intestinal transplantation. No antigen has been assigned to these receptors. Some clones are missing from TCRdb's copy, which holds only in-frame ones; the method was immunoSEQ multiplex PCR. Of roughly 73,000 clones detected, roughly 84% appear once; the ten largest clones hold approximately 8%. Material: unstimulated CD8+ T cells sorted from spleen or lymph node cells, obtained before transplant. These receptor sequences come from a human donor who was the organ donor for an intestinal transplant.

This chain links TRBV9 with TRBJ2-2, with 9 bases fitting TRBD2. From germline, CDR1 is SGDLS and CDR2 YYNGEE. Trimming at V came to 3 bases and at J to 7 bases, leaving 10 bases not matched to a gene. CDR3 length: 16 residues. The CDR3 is CASSELGTSPSGELFF. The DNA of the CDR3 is TGTGCCAGCAGCGAATTGGGGACTAGCCCTAGCGGGGAGCTGTTTTTT.

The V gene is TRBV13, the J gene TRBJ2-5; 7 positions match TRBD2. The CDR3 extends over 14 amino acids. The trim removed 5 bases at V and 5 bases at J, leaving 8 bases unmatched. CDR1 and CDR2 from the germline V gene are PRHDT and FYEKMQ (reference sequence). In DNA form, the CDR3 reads TGTGCCAGCAGCGTAACCCTAGCGGAGGAGACCCAGTACTTC. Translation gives CASSVTLAEETQYF.

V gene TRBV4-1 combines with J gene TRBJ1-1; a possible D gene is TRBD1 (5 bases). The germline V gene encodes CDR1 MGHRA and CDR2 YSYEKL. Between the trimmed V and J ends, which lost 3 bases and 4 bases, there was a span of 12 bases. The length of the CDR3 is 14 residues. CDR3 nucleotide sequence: TGCGCCAGCAGCCACGGGACGGGTAGCACTGAAGCTTTCTTT. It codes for CASSHGTGSTEAFF.

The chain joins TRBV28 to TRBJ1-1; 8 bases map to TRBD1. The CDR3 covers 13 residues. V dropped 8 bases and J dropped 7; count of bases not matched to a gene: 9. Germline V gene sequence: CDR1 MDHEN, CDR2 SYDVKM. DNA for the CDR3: TGTGCCAGCGCTAACAGGGGGACGATTGAAGCTTTCTTT. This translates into CASANRGTIEAFF.

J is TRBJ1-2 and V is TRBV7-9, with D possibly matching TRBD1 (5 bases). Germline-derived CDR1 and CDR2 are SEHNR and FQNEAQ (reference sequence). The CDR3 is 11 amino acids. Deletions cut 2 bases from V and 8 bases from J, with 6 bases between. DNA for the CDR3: TGTGCCAGCAGCTTACCAGGGGGCTACACCTTC. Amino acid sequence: CASSLPGGYTF.

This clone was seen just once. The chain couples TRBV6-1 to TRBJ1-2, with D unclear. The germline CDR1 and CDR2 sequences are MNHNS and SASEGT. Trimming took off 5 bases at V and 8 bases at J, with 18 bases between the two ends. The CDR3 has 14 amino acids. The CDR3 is CASSPLTPTWGYTF. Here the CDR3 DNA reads TGTGCCAGCAGTCCCCTGACGCCAACGTGGGGCTACACCTTC.

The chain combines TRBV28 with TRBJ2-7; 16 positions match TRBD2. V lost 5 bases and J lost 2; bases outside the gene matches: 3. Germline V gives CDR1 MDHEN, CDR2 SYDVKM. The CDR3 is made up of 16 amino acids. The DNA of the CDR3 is TGTGCCAGCAGTCCCGGGACTAGCGGGGGGGCCTACGAGCAGTACTTC. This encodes CASSPGTSGGAYEQYF.

The CDR3 coding sequence is TGTGCCATCAGTGAGGTCCAGACATATAATTCACCCCTCCACTTT. This sequence encodes CAISEVQTYNSPLHF. The chain is built from TRBV10-3 and TRBJ1-6, with D unclear. Germline lookup yields CDR1 ENHRY and CDR2 SYGVKD. The V end was cut by 2 bases, the J end by 4 bases, with 9 bases between. The CDR3 has 15 residues.

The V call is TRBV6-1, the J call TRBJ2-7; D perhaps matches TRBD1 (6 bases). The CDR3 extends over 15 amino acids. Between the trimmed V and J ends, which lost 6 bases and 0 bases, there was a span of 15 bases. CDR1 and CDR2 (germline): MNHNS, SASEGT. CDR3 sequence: CASRMGDTISYEQYF. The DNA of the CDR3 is TGTGCCAGCAGAATGGGGGACACCATCTCCTACGAGCAGTACTTC.

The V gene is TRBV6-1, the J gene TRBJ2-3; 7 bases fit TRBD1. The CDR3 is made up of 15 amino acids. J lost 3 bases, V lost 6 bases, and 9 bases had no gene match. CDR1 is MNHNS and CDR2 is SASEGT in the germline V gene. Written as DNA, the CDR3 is TGTGCCAGCAGAAAGGGACAGCATTTTACAGATACGCAGTATTTT. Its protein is CASRKGQHFTDTQYF.

CDR3 bases: TGTGCCAGTAGTTCGGACAGGTACAATGAGCAGTTCTTC. Its translation: CASSSDRYNEQFF. V is TRBV19 and J is TRBJ2-1; 7 nucleotides align to TRBD1. CDR1 LNHDA and CDR2 SQIVND come from the germline V gene (reference sequence). The length of the CDR3 is 13 residues. Trimming took 5 bases from V and 4 from J; bases not matched to a gene: 2. The full variable domain, its missing parts supplied by reference TRBV19 and TRBJ2-1, is DGGITQSPKYLFRKEGQNVTLSCEQNLNHDAMYWYRQDPGQGLRLIYYSQIVNDFQKGDIAEGYSVSREKKESFPLTVTSAQKNPTAFYLCASSSDRYNEQFFGPGTRLTVL.

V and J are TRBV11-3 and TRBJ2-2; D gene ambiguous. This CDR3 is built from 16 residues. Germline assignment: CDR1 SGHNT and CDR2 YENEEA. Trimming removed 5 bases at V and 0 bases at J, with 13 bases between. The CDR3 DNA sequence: TGTGCCAGCAGCCCCCTGGCAGGACCGAACACCGGGGAGCTGTTTTTT. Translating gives CASSPLAGPNTGELFF.

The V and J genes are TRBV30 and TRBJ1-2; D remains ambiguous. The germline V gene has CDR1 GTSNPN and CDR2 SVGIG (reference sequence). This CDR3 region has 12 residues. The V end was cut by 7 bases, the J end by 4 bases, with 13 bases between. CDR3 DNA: TGTGCCTTGGATGGGGTAGGCTATGGCTACACCTTC. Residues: CALDGVGYGYTF.

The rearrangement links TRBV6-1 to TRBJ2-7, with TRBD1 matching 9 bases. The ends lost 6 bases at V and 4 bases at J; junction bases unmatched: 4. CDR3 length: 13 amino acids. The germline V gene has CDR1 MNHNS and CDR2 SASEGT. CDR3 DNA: TGTGCCAGCAGACTACAGGGGGCTTACGAGCAGTACTTC. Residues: CASRLQGAYEQYF.

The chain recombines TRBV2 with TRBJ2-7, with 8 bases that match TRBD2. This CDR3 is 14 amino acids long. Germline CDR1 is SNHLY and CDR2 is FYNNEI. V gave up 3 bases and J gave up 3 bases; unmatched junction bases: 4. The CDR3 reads CASSDRGGLYEQYF. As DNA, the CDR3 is TGTGCCAGCAGTGATCGGGGGGGTCTCTACGAGCAGTACTTC. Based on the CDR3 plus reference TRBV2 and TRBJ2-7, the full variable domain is EPEVTQTPSHQVTQMGQEVILRCVPISNHLYFYWYRQILGQKVEFLVSFYNNEISEKSEIFDDQFSVERPDGSNFTLKIRSTKLEDSAMYFCASSDRGGLYEQYFGPGTRLTVT.